This record looks at one T cell receptor (beta chain) sequence and its context. Its target is not known. The data are from a study of T cell repertoires in cytomegalovirus infection. Study as a whole: CMV infection plus the matching HLA type was flagged by public TCR beta signatures.

TCRdb reprocessed the reads with MiXCR, giving one entry per CDR3 protein. The sample yields around 450,000 distinct CDR3 sequences, 31% seen once. CDR1 is SGHTA, CDR2 FQGNSA, per germline. CDR3 size: 18 residues. V was shortened by 0 bases and J by 1 base, with 17 bases between the two germline ends. Study-level results: Clonotypes of TCR beta that were HLA-C-restricted and CMV-specific dominated the ex vivo response. Totalled public TCR beta family frequency picked out people who carried CMV plus the relevant HLA.

The sequence was obtained from a human donor in good health (CMV status not recorded). Some clones in this sample may be carry-over from other donors' samples. This chain links TRBV7-2 with TRBJ2-3; no clear D gene. Material for sequencing was PBMCs. The CDR3 spells CASSLALRGGDRTDTQYF. The CDR3 bases are TGTGCCAGCAGCTTAGCCCTTAGAGGTGGGGATCGCACAGATACGCAGTATTTT.